This T cell receptor (beta chain) was captured by sequencing in a study of T cell responses to AZD1222 COVID-19 vaccine. Study results and caveats: Among the donors, most were white British and more were female, and clonal diversity was possibly underestimated.

This table comes from immunoSEQ multiplex PCR, and its TCRdb copy is limited to in-frame clones, with some not included. This table holds some 64,000 clones, around nine tenths found once. Looked up from germline, CDR1 is MGHDK and CDR2 is SYGVNS. Trimming pared 2 bases from V and 6 bases from J, leaving 11 bases between. The CDR3 runs to 13 residues. For this clone: Its antigen is not known.

Sequenced here: peripheral blood, sampled 28 days after the second dose of the MenACWY control vaccine. V is TRBV25-1 and J is TRBJ2-7; D might be TRBD2 (6 bases). This TCR was recovered from an adult who received the MenACWY meningococcal vaccine as a control. The CDR3 bases are TGTGCCAGCAGTGAAAAGGAAGCGGGCGAGCAGTACTTC. It codes for CASSEKEAGEQYF.